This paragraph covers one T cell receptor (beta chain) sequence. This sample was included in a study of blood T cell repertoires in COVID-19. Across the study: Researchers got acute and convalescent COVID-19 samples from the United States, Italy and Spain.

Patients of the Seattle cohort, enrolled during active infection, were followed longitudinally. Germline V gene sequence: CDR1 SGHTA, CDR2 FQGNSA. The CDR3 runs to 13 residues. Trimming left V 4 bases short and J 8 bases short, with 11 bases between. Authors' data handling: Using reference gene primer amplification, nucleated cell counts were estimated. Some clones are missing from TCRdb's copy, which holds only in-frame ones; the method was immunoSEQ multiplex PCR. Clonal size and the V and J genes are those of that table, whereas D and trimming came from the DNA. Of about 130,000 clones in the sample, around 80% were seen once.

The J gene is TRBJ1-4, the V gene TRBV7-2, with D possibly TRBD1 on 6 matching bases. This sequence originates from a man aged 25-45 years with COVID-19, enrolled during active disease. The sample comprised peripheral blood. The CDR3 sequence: CASSSRDNEKLFF. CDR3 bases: TGTGCCAGCAGCTCCAGGGACAACGAAAAACTGTTTTTT.